This is a list of T cell receptor beta chains from one sample in a study of cytomegalovirus exposure and HLA in healthy donors. Assay: immunoSEQ multiplex PCR; the TCRdb copy retains only in-frame clones and omits some. The data hold more than 95,000 clones, with 55% to 75% observed a single time. Sequencing was performed on PBMCs. The receptors were sampled from a man aged 55 to 70 in good health and CMV-seronegative. Both conserved end residues are part of each CDR3. Each record gives: clone size, J gene, D gene, V gene, CDR3 protein, CDR3 DNA. D genes are given only for firm matches. The listing skips clone size in some rows; elsewhere it reads once, few, many or a size class.

>.|TRBJ1-1|TRBD1|TRBV27
CASSLGYRGQYTEAFF
TGTGCCAGCAGTTTGGGGTACAGGGGGCAGTACACTGAAGCTTTCTTT
>few|TRBJ2-5|TRBD1|TRBV7-9
CASSSQGSQETQYF
TGTGCCAGCAGCTCACAGGGGTCCCAAGAGACCCAGTACTTC
>once|TRBJ1-1|TRBD1|TRBV11-3
CASSQGQGRTEAFF
TGTGCCAGCAGCCAAGGACAGGGTCGAACTGAAGCTTTCTTT
>few|TRBJ1-1|.|TRBV10-3
CAITQDSVAFF
TGTGCCATCACTCAGGACAGTGTAGCTTTCTTT
>.|TRBJ1-2|TRBD1|TRBV9
CASSGDSSSYGYTF
TGTGCCAGCAGCGGGGACAGCTCCTCCTATGGCTACACCTTC
>.|TRBJ2-1|.|TRBV7-9
CASTLTSSSEQFF
TGTGCCAGCACCCTAACTAGCTCGAGTGAGCAGTTCTTC
>.|TRBJ1-1|.|TRBV7-3
CASSSRVDTEAFF
TGTGCCAGCAGCAGCAGGGTAGACACTGAAGCTTTCTTT
>once|TRBJ2-7|TRBD2|TRBV30
CAWRGGSSYEQYF
TGCGCCTGGAGGGGCGGGAGCTCCTACGAGCAGTACTTC
>.|TRBJ2-6|.|TRBV2
CAGAPGANVLTF
TGTGCGGGAGCGCCTGGGGCCAACGTCCTGACTTTC
>.|TRBJ2-3|TRBD2|TRBV5-4
CASSPLSGGTSTDTQYF
TGTGCCAGCAGTCCCCTTAGCGGGGGGACTAGCACAGATACGCAGTATTTT
>.|TRBJ2-1|.|TRBV7-3
CASSLGGSRADEQFF
TGTGCCAGCAGCTTAGGGGGGAGTAGGGCGGATGAGCAGTTCTTC